Following are 7 T cell receptor beta chains from one sample sequenced in a study of spatial heterogeneity in lung cancer. From the 5' RACE reads, TCRdb called clonotypes with MiXCR, one entry per CDR3 protein. Among around 200 distinct CDR3 sequences, roughly 52% were seen once, and the ten largest hold roughly a third. Noted time point: sample taken at primary tumor resection. This sample comprised normal lung tissue next to the tumor, obtained at surgery. All receptors come from a male donor with early-stage non-small cell lung cancer.

On this clonotype itself: This beta chain slipped into a library made for alpha chains as a stray read, so its size is not meaningful. The V gene is TRBV27, the J gene TRBJ1-5; a possible D gene is TRBD1 (6 bases). The CDR3 is made up of 14 amino acids. Germline V gene data show CDR1 as MNHEY and CDR2 as SMNVEV (reference sequence). The ends were cut back, 0 bases at V and 4 bases at J, with 7 bases in the middle. The CDR3 is CASSLSQGNQPQHF. The CDR3 coding sequence is TGTGCCAGCAGTTTATCACAGGGTAATCAGCCCCAGCATTTT.

This clonotype has more than one count but fewer than ten. This beta chain is an unintended read in a library built for alpha chains; its size means little. The rearrangement links TRBV27 to TRBJ2-7; 8 bases align to TRBD1. V shed 5 bases, J shed 4 bases, and the junction held 16 bases outside the gene matches. Germline lookup yields CDR1 MNHEY and CDR2 SMNVEV (reference sequence). The CDR3 is 17 amino acids. The CDR3 DNA follows: TGTGCCAGCAGTACTAGACAGGGGCCGAAGGGGGGTTACGAGCAGTACTTC. The encoded protein is CASSTRQGPKGGYEQYF.

A word on this clonotype: This beta chain is a stray sequence in a library constructed for alpha chains; its clone size is not meaningful. The V call is TRBV30, the J call TRBJ2-3; D uncertain. V was shortened by 2 bases and J by 4 bases, with 4 bases between the two germline ends. CDR1 and CDR2 (germline): GTSNPN, SVGIG (reference sequence). CDR3 length: 11 amino acids. CDR3 loop: CAWSRPDTQYF. Here the CDR3 DNA reads TGTGCCTGGAGTCGCCCAGATACGCAGTATTTT. The whole variable domain, remainder taken from reference TRBV30 and TRBJ2-3, is SQTIHQWPATLVQPVGSPLSLECTVEGTSNPNLYWYRQAAGRGLQLLFYSVGIGQISSEVPQNLSASRPQDRQFILSSKKLLLSDSGFYLCAWSRPDTQYFGPGTRLTVL.

This clonotype came up a few times. A library made for alpha chains picked up this beta chain off target, so its size means little. The chain links TRBV4-1 to TRBJ1-2; 12 bases are a match to TRBD1. Germline V CDR1 and CDR2: MGHRA, YSYEKL. V shed 3 bases and J 5 bases; nucleotides not matched to a gene: 10. The CDR3 length is 17 residues. CDR3 DNA sequence: TGCGCCAGCAGCCAGGTTGGGACAGGGGGCTATACTTATGGCTACACCTTC. It encodes CASSQVGTGGYTYGYTF.

This clonotype is labeled hyperexpanded. A library made for alpha chains picked up this beta chain off target, so its size means little. V is TRBV29-1 and J is TRBJ1-2, with D tentatively TRBD1 (5 bases). Germline assignment: CDR1 SQVTM and CDR2 ANQGSEA. V gave up 6 bases and J gave up 1 base, with 18 bases separating them. The CDR3 length is 15 residues. The CDR3 region is CSVGDSQTYNYGYTF. The CDR3 DNA sequence: TGCAGCGTGGGTGACAGTCAGACCTATAACTATGGCTACACCTTC.

Concerning this clonotype: In a library made to pick up alpha chains, this beta chain is a stray read with a size that means little. V usage is TRBV28 and J usage is TRBJ2-7; 10 bases align to TRBD2. Germline V CDR1 and CDR2: MDHEN, SYDVKM. This CDR3 is 13 amino acids long. Germline trimming cut 8 bases from V and 2 bases from J; bases unmatched to any gene: 3. The CDR3 nucleotides are TGTGCCAGCCGAGCGGGAGGGCCCTACGAGCAGTACTTC. This sequence encodes CASRAGGPYEQYF.

As concerns this clonotype: This beta chain is an unintended read in a library built for alpha chains; its size means little. The CDR3 DNA is TGTGCCAGCAGTGGAGGAGGGCTCTCCTACGAGCAGTACTTC. Its protein is CASSGGGLSYEQYF. The chain joins TRBV6-5 to TRBJ2-7, with D perhaps matching TRBD2 (6 bases). Germline V CDR1 and CDR2: MNHEY, SVGAGI. The CDR3 covers 14 residues. Trimming cost V 5 bases and J 0 bases, with 11 bases left between them.